This entry lists 18 T cell receptor beta chains sequenced from one sample in a study of blood T cell repertoires in COVID-19. Profiled with immunoSEQ multiplex PCR; TCRdb holds only in-frame clones, not every one. The sample lists over 85,000 clones, 80% to 95% occurring once. The sequenced sample consisted of peripheral blood. The receptor set was obtained from a woman aged 45 to 65 with COVID-19, enrolled during active disease.

This clone occurred once. In DNA, the CDR3 is TGCAGCGTTGAATATGGGAGTGAAGCTTTCTTT. This sequence encodes CSVEYGSEAFF. This chain connects TRBV29-1 to TRBJ1-1; no reliable D call. Trimming removed 2 bases from V and 7 bases from J, with 8 bases in between. Germline V gene data show CDR1 as SQVTM and CDR2 as ANQGSEA. The CDR3 length is 11 residues. The whole variable domain, remainder taken from reference TRBV29-1 and TRBJ1-1, is SAVISQKPSRDICQRGTSLTIQCQVDSQVTMMFWYRQQPGQSLTLIATANQGSEATYESGFVIDKFPISRPNLTFSTLTVSNMSPEDSSIYLCSVEYGSEAFFGQGTRLTVV.

This rearrangement joins TRBV5-5 to TRBJ1-4; D is unclear. Per germline, CDR1 SGHKS and CDR2 YYEKEE (reference sequence). Trimming stripped 3 bases from V and 7 bases from J, with 13 bases between. The CDR3 length is 14 residues. CDR3 nucleotide sequence: TGTGCCAGCAGCTCCCGATCCCACTCTGAAAAACTGTTTTTT. Its protein is CASSSRSHSEKLFF.

The rearrangement uses TRBV24-1 and TRBJ2-7; D perhaps matches TRBD1 (6 bases). Germline CDR1 and CDR2: KGHDR and SFDVKD. Between the trimmed V and J ends, which lost 12 bases and 0 bases, there was a span of 11 bases. There are 12 residues in the CDR3. Here the CDR3 reads CAANRDSYEQYV. The CDR3 DNA is TGTGCCGCCAACAGGGACTCCTACGAGCAGTACGTC.

CDR3 in DNA: TGTGCCTGGAGTGTTAGGGGCGCGGAAGGGGCTAAAAAACTGTTTTTT. This translates into CAWSVRGAEGAKKLFF. The genes are TRBV30 and TRBJ1-4; maybe TRBD1 (5 bases). V lost 0 bases and J lost 9, with 20 bases in between. The CDR3 has 16 amino acids. Germline V lookup: CDR1 GTSNPN, CDR2 SVGIG (reference sequence).

The chain joins TRBV24-1 to TRBJ2-5; D is perhaps TRBD1 (6 bases). V was cut by 5 bases and J by 3 bases, with 15 bases left in between. CDR1 and CDR2 (germline): KGHDR, SFDVKD. The CDR3 runs 15 residues. The DNA of the CDR3 is TGTGCCACCAGTGGGGGGCCCAGGAAAGAAGAGACCCAGTACTTC. Translated, it gives CATSGGPRKEETQYF.

V usage is TRBV15 and J usage is TRBJ2-7; D may be TRBD1 (5 bases). This CDR3 has 12 residues. CDR1 LNHNV and CDR2 YYDKDF come from the germline V gene (reference sequence). Trimming cost V 1 base and J 7 bases, with 8 bases left between them. CDR3 DNA sequence: TGTGCCACCAGCAGAGTTGGGGCAGAGCAGTACGTC. Translation gives CATSRVGAEQYV.

DNA of the CDR3: TGCAGTGCTAGTTCAGGGCTCTCTGGAAACACCATATATTTT. Amino acid sequence: CSASSGLSGNTIYF. This chain connects TRBV20-1 to TRBJ1-3; a possible D gene is TRBD1 (5 bases). In germline, CDR1 is DFQATT, CDR2 SNEGSKA (reference sequence). The germline V and J ends were trimmed by 3 bases and 0 bases, with 9 bases remaining between them. The CDR3 sequence is 14 residues long.

This chain connects TRBV2 to TRBJ2-3; 9 nucleotides match TRBD2. V was pared by 6 bases and J by 2 bases, with 9 bases of the junction left unmatched. This CDR3 is 16 amino acids long. Per germline, CDR1 SNHLY and CDR2 FYNNEI. CDR3 coding DNA: TGTGCCAGCAGGGCCCGGACTAGCGAGTTCACAGATACGCAGTATTTT. Amino acid sequence: CASRARTSEFTDTQYF.

The CDR3: CASSLLDRGFGSPLHF. As DNA, the CDR3 is TGCGCCAGCAGCTTGCTTGACAGGGGCTTCGGTTCACCCCTCCACTTT. V usage is TRBV5-1 and J usage is TRBJ1-6; 8 positions match TRBD1. Germline assignment: CDR1 SGHRS and CDR2 YFSETQ. The CDR3 has 16 residues. Trimming took 1 base from V and 9 from J; bases not matched to a gene: 9.

The rearrangement joins TRBV11-2 to TRBJ1-2; the D is unclear. The length of the CDR3 is 15 residues. The germline CDR1 and CDR2 sequences are SGHAT and FQNNGV. V was cut by 1 base and J by 3 bases, with 12 bases left in between. The CDR3 DNA is TGTGCCAGCAGCTTAGCCCCAGACGGGGACTATGGCTACACCTTC. Translation gives CASSLAPDGDYGYTF.

The chain uses TRBV25-1 and TRBJ1-6; tentatively, D is TRBD1 (6 bases). V shed 5 bases and J shed 8 bases, with 10 bases lying between them. CDR3 length: 13 residues. CDR1 is MGHDK and CDR2 is SYGVNS in the germline V gene. Here the CDR3 DNA reads TGTGCCAGCAGTTTGGCAGGGGATTCACCCCTCCACTTT. As protein: CASSLAGDSPLHF.

Concerning this clone: Other DNA sequences of this sample code for an identical CDR3. The chain couples TRBV27 to TRBJ1-1, with D possibly being TRBD1 (5 bases). Germline V gives CDR1 MNHEY, CDR2 SMNVEV (reference sequence). V gave up 0 bases and J gave up 5 bases, with 7 bases separating them. The CDR3 is 13 residues long. The CDR3 sequence is CASSLSGGTEAFF. The CDR3 DNA is TGTGCCAGCAGTTTATCTGGGGGGACTGAAGCTTTCTTT.

This clone was seen once. V usage is TRBV5-1 and J usage is TRBJ1-3; D gene ambiguous. Trimming took 5 bases from V and 4 from J, leaving 13 bases between them. The germline CDR1 and CDR2 sequences are SGHRS and YFSETQ. The CDR3 loop spans 14 amino acids. The CDR3 DNA follows: TGCGCCAGCAGAGAGGACTCTGCCGGAAACACCATATATTTT. Protein sequence: CASREDSAGNTIYF. Full variable domain (outside the CDR3, taken from reference TRBV5-1 and TRBJ1-3): KAGVTQTPRYLIKTRGQQVTLSCSPISGHRSVSWYQQTPGQGLQFLFEYFSETQRNKGNFPGRFSGRQFSNSRSEMNVSTLELGDSALYLCASREDSAGNTIYFGEGSWLTVV.

The chain joins TRBV5-5 to TRBJ2-2, with 11 nucleotides matching TRBD2. V dropped 4 bases and J dropped 5; count of bases not matched to a gene: 7. CDR3 length: 16 residues. CDR1 SGHKS and CDR2 YYEKEE come from the germline V gene (reference sequence). CDR3 nucleotides: TGTGCCAGCAGCCCCCTAAGGACTAGCGGGACCGGGGAGCTGTTTTTT. It codes for CASSPLRTSGTGELFF.

The J gene is TRBJ1-1, the V gene TRBV5-4; no clear D. This CDR3 contains 14 residues. The V and J ends lost 3 bases and 1 base respectively, with 10 bases between them. The germline V gene encodes CDR1 SGHNT and CDR2 YYREEE (reference sequence). CDR3 bases: TGTGCCAGCAGCTATTCCCGAGGGAACACTGAAGCTTTCTTT. Protein sequence: CASSYSRGNTEAFF.

The V gene is TRBV28, the J gene TRBJ1-3; D is ambiguous. This CDR3 is built from 14 residues. Germline assignment: CDR1 MDHEN and CDR2 SYDVKM. Trimming removed 5 bases at V and 0 bases at J, with 8 bases between. The CDR3 spells CASSDYSSGNTIYF. In DNA form, the CDR3 reads TGTGCCAGCAGTGACTATAGCTCTGGAAACACCATATATTTT.

The rearrangement uses TRBV13 and TRBJ1-1, with a possible D match to TRBD1 (6 bases). CDR3 length: 15 residues. The V end lost 4 bases, the J end lost 3 bases, and 15 bases lay between the germline ends. Germline values: CDR1 PRHDT, CDR2 FYEKMQ (reference sequence). CDR3: CASSYTRGGYTEAFF. CDR3 sequence (DNA): TGTGCCAGCAGCTACACCAGGGGTGGGTACACTGAAGCTTTCTTT.

J is TRBJ1-2 and V is TRBV19; 8 nucleotides line up with TRBD1. The CDR3 is 13 residues long. Germline CDR1 and CDR2: LNHDA and SQIVND (reference sequence). Losses at the gene ends were 5 bases for V and 8 bases for J; bases not matched to a gene: 7. In DNA, the CDR3 is TGTGCCAGTAGTCCACGGACAGGGTACGGCTACACCTTC. Translated, it gives CASSPRTGYGYTF.